This TCR beta chain derives from a study of T cell responses to AZD1222 COVID-19 vaccine. Of note for this clone: No antigen is known for it.

Study findings and constraints: It should be noted that donors were predominantly white British and more often female, and clonal diversity was possibly underestimated. There were vaccine-associated CD4 TCRs across spike, dominant at 160-218 and 743-854. Seropositive AZD1222 recipients at baseline numbered only five or six. Receipt of two AZD1222 doses was followed by a rise in Spike-specific TCR breadth and depth.

Germline lookup yields CDR1 PRHDT and CDR2 FYEKMQ (reference sequence). The V and J ends lost 8 bases and 5 bases respectively, with 9 bases between them. The CDR3 consists of 11 residues. Data came from immunoSEQ multiplex PCR; TCRdb stores just in-frame clones and leaves some out. The sample records some 150,000 clones, around 92% being singletons. The V and J genes are TRBV13 and TRBJ2-5; D perhaps matches TRBD2 (6 bases). This receptor was identified in an adult in good health. Sequenced here: peripheral blood, sampled on day 0 of AZD1222 vaccination. The CDR3 is CASGRGETQYF. The CDR3 DNA reads as TGTGCCAGCGGCCGGGGGGAGACCCAGTACTTC.